The sequence of this TCR beta chain was determined in a study of patients and donors after allogeneic stem cell transplantation. Germline V gives CDR1 SGHRS, CDR2 YFSETQ. Losses at the gene ends were 4 bases for V and 7 bases for J; bases not matched to a gene: 10. This CDR3 is 16 amino acids long. A single record per CDR3 protein comes from TCRdb applying MiXCR to the RT-PCR reads. The sample records roughly 880,000 distinct CDR3 sequences, 15% to 20% being singletons. The chain combines TRBV5-1 with TRBJ2-1; 11 bases line up with TRBD2. The sample consisted of blood, either unsorted or a sorted T cell fraction (not recorded which). This TCR was recovered from a human donor who was either an allogeneic HSCT recipient or a stem cell or donor lymphocyte infusion donor (not recorded which). It is not recorded whose cells these are; they may come from a transplant donor. In DNA form, the CDR3 reads TGCGCCAGCAGCCCCGGGTCGCTAGCGGGGGGTAATGAGCAGTTCTTC. Translating gives CASSPGSLAGGNEQFF.